This T cell receptor beta chain derives from a study of blood T cell repertoires in COVID-19. CDR1 is ENHRY and CDR2 is SYGVKD in the germline V gene. The CDR3 runs to 15 residues. The trim removed 4 bases at V and 2 bases at J, leaving 2 bases unmatched. Clones were read by immunoSEQ multiplex PCR, and TCRdb kept only the in-frame ones, dropping some. This sample carries some 190,000 clones, 70% to 90% of them seen once, and the ten largest clones take about 6.8%. This TCR derives from a woman aged 40 to 49 who had recovered from COVID-19. The sequencing input was peripheral blood. V gene TRBV10-3 combines with J gene TRBJ2-1, with 10 bases matching TRBD2. CDR3 loop: CAISGGTSAYNEQFF. The CDR3 bases are TGTGCCATCAGTGGGGGGACTAGCGCCTACAATGAGCAGTTCTTC.